This T cell receptor (beta chain) was sequenced in a study of CD8 T cells in Susac syndrome. Study overall: Patients with Susac syndrome who were sequenced included more than 5 with active disease and roughly 8 in remission.

The sequenced target, TCR beta, came from blood CD8+ and CD4+ T cells. Germline loops: CDR1 LGHDT, CDR2 YNNKEL (reference sequence). V lost 3 bases, J lost 0 bases, and 8 bases stayed unmatched. CDR3 length: 16 residues. RNA, at about 0.45 to 1 ug, was reverse transcribed with random hexamers. MiXCR was run by TCRdb on the immunoSEQ multiplex PCR reads, yielding one entry per CDR3 protein. Of under 200,000 distinct CDR3 sequences detected, 91% appear once; the ten largest clones hold approximately 0.09%. The source is a human donor with Susac syndrome. V usage is TRBV3-1 and J usage is TRBJ2-7; TRBD2 matches 7 bases. The sample was CD4+ T cells from PBMCs. CDR3 in amino acids: CASSHISSGSSYEQYF. Written as DNA, the CDR3 is TGTGCCAGCAGCCATATCTCTAGCGGATCCTCCTACGAGCAGTACTTC.